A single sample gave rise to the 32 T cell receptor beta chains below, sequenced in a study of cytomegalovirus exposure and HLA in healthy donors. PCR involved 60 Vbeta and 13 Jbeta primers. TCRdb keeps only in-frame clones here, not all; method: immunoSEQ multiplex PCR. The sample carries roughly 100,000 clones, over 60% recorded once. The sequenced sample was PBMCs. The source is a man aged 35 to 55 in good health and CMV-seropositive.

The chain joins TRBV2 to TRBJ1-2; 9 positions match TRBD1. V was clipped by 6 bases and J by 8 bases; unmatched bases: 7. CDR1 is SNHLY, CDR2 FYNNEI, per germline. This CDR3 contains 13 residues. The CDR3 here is CASRGDRVNGYTF. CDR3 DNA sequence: TGTGCCAGCAGGGGGGACAGGGTGAACGGCTACACCTTC.

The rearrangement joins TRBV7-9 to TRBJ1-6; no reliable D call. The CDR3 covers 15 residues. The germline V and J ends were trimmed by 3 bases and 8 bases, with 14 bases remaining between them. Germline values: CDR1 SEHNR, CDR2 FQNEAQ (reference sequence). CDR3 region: CASSLLSGPDSPLHF. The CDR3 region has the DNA TGTGCCAGCAGCTTGCTCAGCGGACCGGATTCACCCCTCCACTTT.

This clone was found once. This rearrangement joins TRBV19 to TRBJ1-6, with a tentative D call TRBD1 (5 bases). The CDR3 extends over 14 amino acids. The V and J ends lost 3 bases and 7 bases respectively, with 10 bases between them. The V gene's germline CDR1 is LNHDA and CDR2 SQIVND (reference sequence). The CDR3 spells CASSMNRQNSPLHF. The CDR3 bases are TGTGCCAGTAGTATGAACAGGCAGAATTCACCCCTCCACTTT.

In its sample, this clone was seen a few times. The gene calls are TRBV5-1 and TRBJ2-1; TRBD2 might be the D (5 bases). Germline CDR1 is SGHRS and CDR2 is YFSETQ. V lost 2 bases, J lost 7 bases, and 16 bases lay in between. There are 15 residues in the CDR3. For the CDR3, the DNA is TGCGCCAGCAGCTTTACACTAGGTTCCTGGAATGAGCAGTTCTTC. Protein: CASSFTLGSWNEQFF.

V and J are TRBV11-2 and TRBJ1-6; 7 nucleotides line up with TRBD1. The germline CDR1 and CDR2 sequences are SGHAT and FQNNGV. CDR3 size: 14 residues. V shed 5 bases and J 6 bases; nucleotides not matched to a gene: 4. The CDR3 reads CASSAGQSNSPLHF. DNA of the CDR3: TGTGCCAGCAGCGCGGGACAGTCTAATTCACCCCTCCACTTT.

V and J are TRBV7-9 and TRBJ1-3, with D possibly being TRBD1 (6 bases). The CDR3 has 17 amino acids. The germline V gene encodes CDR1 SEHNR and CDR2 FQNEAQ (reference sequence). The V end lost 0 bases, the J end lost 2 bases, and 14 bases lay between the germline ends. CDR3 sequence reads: CASSLALWTETGNTIYF. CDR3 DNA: TGTGCCAGCAGCTTAGCGCTTTGGACAGAAACTGGAAACACCATATATTTT.

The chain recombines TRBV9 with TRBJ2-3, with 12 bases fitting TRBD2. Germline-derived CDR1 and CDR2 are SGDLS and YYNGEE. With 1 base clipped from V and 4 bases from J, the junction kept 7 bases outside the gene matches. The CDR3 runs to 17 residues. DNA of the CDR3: TGTGCCAGCAGCGTAACTAGCGGGGGGTATGGGGCAGATACGCAGTATTTT. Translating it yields CASSVTSGGYGADTQYF.

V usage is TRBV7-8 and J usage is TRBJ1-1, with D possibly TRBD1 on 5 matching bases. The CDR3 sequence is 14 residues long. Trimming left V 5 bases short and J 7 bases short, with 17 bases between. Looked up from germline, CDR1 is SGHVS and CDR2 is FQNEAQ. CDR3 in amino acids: CASSPSPGRGEAFF. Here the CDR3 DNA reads TGTGCCAGCAGCCCTAGCCCAGGGCGGGGTGAAGCTTTCTTT.

CDR3: CASSLTGQQGEKLFF. For the CDR3, the DNA is TGTGCCAGCAGCTTGACGGGACAGCAAGGAGAAAAACTGTTTTTT. The chain carries TRBV6-4 and TRBJ1-4; 7 bases are a match to TRBD1. CDR3 size: 15 residues. Germline V gene sequence: CDR1 MRHNA, CDR2 SNTAGT. V lost 6 bases to trimming and J lost 8 bases; unmatched junction nucleotides: 12.

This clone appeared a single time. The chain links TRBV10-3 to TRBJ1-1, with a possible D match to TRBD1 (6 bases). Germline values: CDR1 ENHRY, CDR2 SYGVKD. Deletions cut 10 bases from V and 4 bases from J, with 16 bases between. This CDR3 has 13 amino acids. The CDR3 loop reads CATLTGFGTEAFF. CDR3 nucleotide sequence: TGTGCCACCTTAACAGGGTTCGGCACTGAAGCTTTCTTT.

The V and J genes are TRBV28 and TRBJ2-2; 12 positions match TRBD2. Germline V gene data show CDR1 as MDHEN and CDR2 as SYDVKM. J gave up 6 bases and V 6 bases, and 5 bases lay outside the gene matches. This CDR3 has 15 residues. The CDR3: CASRPTSGGPGELFF. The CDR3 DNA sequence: TGTGCCAGCAGACCAACTAGCGGGGGGCCCGGGGAGCTGTTTTTT.

The CDR3 protein is CASSPGLRGSQPQHF. CDR3 coding DNA: TGTGCCAGCAGCCCGGGACTTAGGGGCAGTCAGCCCCAGCATTTT. The chain uses TRBV6-5 and TRBJ1-5; the D gene is possibly TRBD1 (5 bases). CDR1 is MNHEY, CDR2 SVGAGI, per germline. CDR3 length: 15 residues. V was cut by 6 bases and J by 6 bases, with 18 bases left in between.

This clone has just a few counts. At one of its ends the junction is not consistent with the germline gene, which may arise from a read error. Written as DNA, the CDR3 is TGTGCCAGCAGTTTGTCTCCTACAGGGGGCGGAGGGCGAAACAGTCAGTACTTC. Translating gives CASSLSPTGGGGRNSQYF. V gene TRBV28 combines with J gene TRBJ2-4; 9 nucleotides align to TRBD1. Germline CDR1 is MDHEN and CDR2 is SYDVKM. The CDR3 consists of 18 residues.

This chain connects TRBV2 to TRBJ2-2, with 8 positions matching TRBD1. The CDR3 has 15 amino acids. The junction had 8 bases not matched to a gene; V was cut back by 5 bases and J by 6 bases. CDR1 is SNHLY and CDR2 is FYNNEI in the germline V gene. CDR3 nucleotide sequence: TGTGCCAGCAGTTGGGACAGGAAAGTCTCCGGGGAGCTGTTTTTT. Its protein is CASSWDRKVSGELFF.

The CDR3, as DNA: TGTGCCAGCAGTTTTGGAGCGGGGTACGGGAACAATGAGCAGTTCTTC. This sequence encodes CASSFGAGYGNNEQFF. This chain uses TRBV27 with TRBJ2-1; 7 bases are shared with TRBD2. The CDR3 runs to 16 residues. CDR1 MNHEY and CDR2 SMNVEV come from the germline V gene (reference sequence). Trimming removed 3 bases from V and 5 bases from J; junction bases left unmatched: 10.

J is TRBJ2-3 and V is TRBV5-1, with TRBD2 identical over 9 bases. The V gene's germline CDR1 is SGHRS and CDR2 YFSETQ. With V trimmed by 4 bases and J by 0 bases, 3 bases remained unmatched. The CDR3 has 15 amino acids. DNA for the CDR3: TGCGCCAGCAGCCCCACTAGCGGGAGCACAGATACGCAGTATTTT. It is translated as CASSPTSGSTDTQYF.

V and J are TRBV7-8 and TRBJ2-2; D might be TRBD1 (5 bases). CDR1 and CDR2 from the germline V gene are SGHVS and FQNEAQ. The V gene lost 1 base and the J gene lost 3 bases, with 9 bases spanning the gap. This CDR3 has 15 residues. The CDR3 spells CASSLGVGDTGELFF. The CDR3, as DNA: TGTGCCAGCAGCTTAGGTGTAGGGGACACCGGGGAGCTGTTTTTT.

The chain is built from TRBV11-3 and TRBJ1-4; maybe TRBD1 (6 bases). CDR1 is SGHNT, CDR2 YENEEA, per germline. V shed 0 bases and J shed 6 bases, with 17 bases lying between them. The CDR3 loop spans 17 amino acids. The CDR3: CASSLDTVTGRDEKLFF. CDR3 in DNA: TGTGCCAGCAGCTTAGATACGGTAACAGGGAGGGATGAAAAACTGTTTTTT.

CDR3 DNA sequence: TGCAGCGTCGAGGGGACTAGCAGAGGCACAGATACGCAGTATTTT. Protein sequence: CSVEGTSRGTDTQYF. V usage is TRBV29-1 and J usage is TRBJ2-3, with 9 bases identical to TRBD2. The CDR3 consists of 15 residues. The V and J ends lost 6 bases and 1 base, in that order; junction bases with no gene match: 8. CDR1 is SQVTM and CDR2 is ANQGSEA in the germline V gene.

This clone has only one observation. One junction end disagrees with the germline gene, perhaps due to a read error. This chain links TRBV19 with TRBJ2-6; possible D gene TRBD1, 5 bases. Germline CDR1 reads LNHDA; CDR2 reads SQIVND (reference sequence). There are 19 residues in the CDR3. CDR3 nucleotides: TGTGCCAGTAGGCTAGGGGCAGGAGCGTGGAGCTCTGGGGCCAACGGCCTGACTTTC. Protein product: CASRLGAGAWSSGANGLTF.

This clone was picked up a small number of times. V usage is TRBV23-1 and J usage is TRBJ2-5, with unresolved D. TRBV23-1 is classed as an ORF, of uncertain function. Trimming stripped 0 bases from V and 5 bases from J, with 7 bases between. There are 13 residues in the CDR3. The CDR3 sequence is CASSQSERETQYF. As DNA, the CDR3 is TGCGCCAGCAGTCAATCCGAGAGGGAGACCCAGTACTTC.

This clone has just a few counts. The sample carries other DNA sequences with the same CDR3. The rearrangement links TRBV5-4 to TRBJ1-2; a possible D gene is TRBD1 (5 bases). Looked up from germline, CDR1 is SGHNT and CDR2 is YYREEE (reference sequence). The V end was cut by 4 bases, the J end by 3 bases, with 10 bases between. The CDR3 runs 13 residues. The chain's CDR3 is CASSPDRDYGYTF. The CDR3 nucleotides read TGTGCCAGCAGCCCCGACAGAGACTATGGCTACACCTTC.

CDR3 coding DNA: TGTGCCAGCAGCTGGTGGACAGCCACTAACTATGGCTACACCTTC. Its translation is CASSWWTATNYGYTF. V is TRBV7-2 and J is TRBJ1-2; D may be TRBD1 (6 bases). CDR1 is SGHTA, CDR2 FQGNSA, per germline. This CDR3 is built from 15 residues. V gave up 4 bases and J gave up 0 bases, with 12 bases separating them.

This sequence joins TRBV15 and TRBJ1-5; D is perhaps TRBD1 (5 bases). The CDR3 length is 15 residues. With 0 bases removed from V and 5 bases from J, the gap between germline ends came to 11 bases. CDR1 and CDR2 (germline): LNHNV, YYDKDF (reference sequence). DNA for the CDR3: TGTGCCACCAGCAGAGATCCGCAGGGCTATCAGCCCCAGCATTTT. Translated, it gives CATSRDPQGYQPQHF. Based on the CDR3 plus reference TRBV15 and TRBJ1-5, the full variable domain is DAMVIQNPRYQVTQFGKPVTLSCSQTLNHNVMYWYQQKSSQAPKLLFHYYDKDFNNEADTPDNFQSRRPNTSFCFLDIRSPGLGDTAMYLCATSRDPQGYQPQHFGDGTRLSIL.

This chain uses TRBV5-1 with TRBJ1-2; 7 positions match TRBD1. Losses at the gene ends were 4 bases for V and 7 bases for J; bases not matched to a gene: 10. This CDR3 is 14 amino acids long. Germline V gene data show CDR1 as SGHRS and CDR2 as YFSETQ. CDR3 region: CASSGQTGSRGYTF. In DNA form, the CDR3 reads TGCGCCAGCAGCGGCCAGACAGGGTCTCGTGGCTACACCTTC.

The CDR3 protein is CASSLAGGFGGEQFF. CDR3 coding DNA: TGTGCCAGCAGCTTAGCGGGAGGGTTTGGTGGTGAGCAGTTCTTC. This sequence joins TRBV11-3 and TRBJ2-1; 8 bases line up with TRBD2. The CDR3 has 15 residues. The V segment lost 1 base and the J segment 9 bases; nucleotides outside the gene matches: 8. Germline V CDR1 and CDR2: SGHNT, YENEEA.

Here the CDR3 reads CASSPTGVDPFF. CDR3 sequence (DNA): TGTGCCAGCAGCCCGACAGGGGTTGATCCGTTTTTT. The rearrangement uses TRBV5-5 and TRBJ2-2; 8 bases are a match to TRBD1. The CDR3 has 12 amino acids. Germline assignment: CDR1 SGHKS and CDR2 YYEKEE (reference sequence). With 4 bases clipped from V and 16 bases from J, the junction kept 9 bases outside the gene matches.

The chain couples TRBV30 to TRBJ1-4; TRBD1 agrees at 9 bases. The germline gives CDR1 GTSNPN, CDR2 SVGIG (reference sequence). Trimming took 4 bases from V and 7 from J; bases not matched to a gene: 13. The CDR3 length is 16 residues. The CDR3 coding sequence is TGTGCCTGGACCCCGGGACAGGGAGGGTCGGGTGAAAAACTGTTTTTT. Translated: CAWTPGQGGSGEKLFF.

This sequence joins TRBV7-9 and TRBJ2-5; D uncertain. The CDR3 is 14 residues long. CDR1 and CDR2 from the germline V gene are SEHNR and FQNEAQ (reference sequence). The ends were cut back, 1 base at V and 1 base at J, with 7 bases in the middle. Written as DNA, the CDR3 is TGTGCCAGCAGCTTAGGACAACTCCAAGAGACCCAGTACTTC. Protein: CASSLGQLQETQYF. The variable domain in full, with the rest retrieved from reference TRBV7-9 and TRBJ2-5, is DTGVSQNPRHKITKRGQNVTFRCDPISEHNRLYWYRQTLGQGPEFLTYFQNEAQLEKSRLLSDRFSAERPKGSFSTLEIQRTEQGDSAMYLCASSLGQLQETQYFGPGTRLLVL.

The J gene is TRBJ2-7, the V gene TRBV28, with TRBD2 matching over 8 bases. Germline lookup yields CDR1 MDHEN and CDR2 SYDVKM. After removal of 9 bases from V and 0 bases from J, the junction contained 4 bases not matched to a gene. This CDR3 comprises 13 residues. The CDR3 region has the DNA TGTGCCAGTAGCGGGATGAGCTCCTACGAGCAGTACTTC. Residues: CASSGMSSYEQYF.

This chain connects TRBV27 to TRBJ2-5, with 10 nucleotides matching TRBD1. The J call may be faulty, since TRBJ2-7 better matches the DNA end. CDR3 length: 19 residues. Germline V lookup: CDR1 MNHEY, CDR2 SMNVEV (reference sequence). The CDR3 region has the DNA TGTGCCAGCAGTTTATCGGGACGGGGAGGTCTAGACAGGGGGCGCGAGCAGTACTTC. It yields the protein CASSLSGRGGLDRGREQYF.

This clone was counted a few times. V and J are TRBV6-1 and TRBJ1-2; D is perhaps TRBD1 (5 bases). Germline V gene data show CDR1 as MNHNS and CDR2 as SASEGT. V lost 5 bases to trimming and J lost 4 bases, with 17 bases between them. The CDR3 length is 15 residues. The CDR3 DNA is TGTGCCAGCAGTCTGGGACTCCTTGCGGGCTATGGCTACACCTTC. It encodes CASSLGLLAGYGYTF.